This T cell receptor (beta chain) appears in the sequencing data of a study of response to subunit inactivated influenza vaccine. Overall study findings and caveats: It was the authors' suggestion that each seasonal influenza vaccination recruits few new T cells.

This clonotype has just a few counts. Its antigen is currently unknown. A single record per CDR3 protein comes from TCRdb applying MiXCR to the RT-PCR reads. The sample records approximately 500,000 distinct CDR3 sequences, approximately 15% being singletons. The sequencing here drew on PBMCs from blood, taken roughly 12 days after vaccination. This clonotype was sampled from a man between 50 and 59 years old who received an inactivated influenza vaccine.

For the CDR3, the DNA is TGTGCCAGCAGCCCTCGGGACTACCCAGATACGCAGTATTTT. This encodes CASSPRDYPDTQYF. The chain employs TRBV9 and TRBJ2-3; 7 nucleotides agree with TRBD2. Trimming removed 4 bases from V and 4 bases from J; junction bases left unmatched: 6. Germline V CDR1 and CDR2: SGDLS, YYNGEE. This CDR3 region has 14 residues.